This passage covers 22 T cell receptor beta chains from one sample sequenced in a study of PD-L1 blockade in urothelial cancer. Sequencing was performed with immunoSEQ multiplex PCR; in TCRdb, only in-frame clones are kept and a portion is missing. This table holds roughly 40,000 clones, 83% found once. The source was PBMCs, collected around atezolizumab (anti-PD-L1) treatment. Receptors originate from a man aged 55 to 70 with urothelial cancer.

The chain is built from TRBV10-3 and TRBJ2-1; D is perhaps TRBD1 (5 bases). Trimming pared 6 bases from V and 4 bases from J, leaving 13 bases between. CDR1 and CDR2 (germline): ENHRY, SYGVKD. The CDR3 loop spans 14 amino acids. CDR3 sequence (DNA): TGTGCCATCAGCGTGACAGTGGGGTACAATGAGCAGTTCTTC. Protein product: CAISVTVGYNEQFF.

The CDR3 region is CSVGSRDNEKLFF. For the CDR3, the DNA is TGCAGCGTTGGTAGCAGGGATAATGAAAAACTGTTTTTT. The chain combines TRBV29-1 with TRBJ1-4; D is perhaps TRBD1 (5 bases). V was clipped by 4 bases and J by 4 bases, with 10 bases between them. Germline values: CDR1 SQVTM, CDR2 ANQGSEA. This CDR3 spans 13 amino acids.

The rearrangement joins TRBV7-2 to TRBJ2-1; 9 nucleotides agree with TRBD1. The ends lost 2 bases at V and 8 bases at J; junction bases unmatched: 16. The CDR3 sequence is 18 residues long. Germline CDR1 reads SGHTA; CDR2 reads FQGNSA. The CDR3 region is CASSLLGTGTILPDEQFF. Written as DNA, the CDR3 is TGTGCCAGCAGCTTACTCGGGACAGGGACAATCTTACCGGATGAGCAGTTCTTC.

V is TRBV5-1 and J is TRBJ2-7, with D possibly matching TRBD2 (6 bases). The CDR3 contains 15 residues. The V end was cut by 0 bases, the J end by 2 bases, with 12 bases between. The germline V gene has CDR1 SGHRS and CDR2 YFSETQ. CDR3 bases: TGCGCCAGCAGCTTGGAGGTTGCGGGGCCCTACGAGCAGTACTTC. This gives the protein CASSLEVAGPYEQYF.

The V and J genes are TRBV7-2 and TRBJ2-7; 11 bases agree with TRBD2. The CDR3 extends over 15 amino acids. In germline, CDR1 is SGHTA, CDR2 FQGNSA. The V and J ends lost 5 bases and 4 bases, in that order; junction bases with no gene match: 7. This CDR3 is CASSLTGTSGYEQYF. CDR3 nucleotide sequence: TGTGCCAGCAGCCTGACCGGGACTAGCGGTTACGAGCAGTACTTC.

The chain employs TRBV19 and TRBJ2-3, with a possible D match to TRBD1 (5 bases). CDR3 length equals 19 residues. Germline CDR1 is LNHDA and CDR2 is SQIVND (reference sequence). V was clipped by 3 bases and J by 2 bases, with 24 bases between them. CDR3 in amino acids: CASSMRPGEDPRDTDTQYF. DNA of the CDR3: TGTGCCAGTAGTATGCGGCCAGGCGAGGACCCCAGGGACACAGATACGCAGTATTTT.

V and J are TRBV5-1 and TRBJ2-7; TRBD1 matches at 10 bases. With 4 bases clipped from V and 2 bases from J, the junction kept 6 bases outside the gene matches. There are 15 residues in the CDR3. Germline values: CDR1 SGHRS, CDR2 YFSETQ. CDR3 in amino acids: CASSGPGQGTYEQYF. The CDR3 nucleotides are TGCGCCAGCAGCGGACCGGGACAGGGGACCTACGAGCAGTACTTC.

The chain joins TRBV29-1 to TRBJ2-7, with 8 bases matching TRBD1. Germline values: CDR1 SQVTM, CDR2 ANQGSEA. The CDR3 contains 12 residues. V shed 7 bases and J 2 bases; nucleotides not matched to a gene: 4. As DNA, the CDR3 is TGCAGCGCCGGGACAGGTGCCTACGAGCAGTACTTC. Amino acids: CSAGTGAYEQYF.

This clone was seen once. The chain has TRBV30 and TRBJ2-3; D gene ambiguous. V was cut by 3 bases and J by 8 bases, with 15 bases left in between. Germline loops: CDR1 GTSNPN, CDR2 SVGIG (reference sequence). The CDR3 contains 13 residues. The DNA of the CDR3 is TGTGCCTGGAGCCCCTCCCCGGCGGCTACGCAGTATTTT. This encodes CAWSPSPAATQYF.

The J gene is TRBJ1-5, the V gene TRBV5-5; TRBD1 aligns across 7 bases. J gave up 3 bases and V 2 bases, and 2 bases lay outside the gene matches. The CDR3 contains 14 residues. The germline V gene encodes CDR1 SGHKS and CDR2 YYEKEE (reference sequence). Here the CDR3 reads CASSLGTANQPQHF. The CDR3 DNA follows: TGTGCCAGCAGCTTAGGGACAGCCAATCAGCCCCAGCATTTT.

The chain has TRBV28 and TRBJ1-1, with 7 bases that match TRBD1. In germline, CDR1 is MDHEN, CDR2 SYDVKM. V lost 4 bases and J lost 4; bases outside the gene matches: 3. This CDR3 region has 13 residues. CDR3 bases: TGTGCCAGCAGTTCGGGACAGACCACTGAAGCTTTCTTT. Translated, it gives CASSSGQTTEAFF.

The gene calls are TRBV2 and TRBJ1-1, with D uncertain. Between the trimmed V and J ends, which lost 8 bases and 1 base, there was a span of 14 bases. This CDR3 has 14 residues. Looked up from germline, CDR1 is SNHLY and CDR2 is FYNNEI. As DNA, the CDR3 is TGTGCCAGCGGCCAGACAACGAGGAACACTGAAGCTTTCTTT. It encodes CASGQTTRNTEAFF.

This rearrangement joins TRBV5-8 to TRBJ1-5, with 8 bases that match TRBD1. CDR1 and CDR2 (germline): SGHTS, YDEGEE. Unmatched junction bases numbered 13, after V lost 5 bases and J lost 0 bases. The CDR3 has 18 amino acids. The CDR3 DNA sequence: TGTGCCAGCAGACCTGACAGGGGTGTAGCTTATAGCAATCAGCCCCAGCATTTT. It encodes CASRPDRGVAYSNQPQHF.

V is TRBV19 and J is TRBJ1-5, with D possibly being TRBD1 (6 bases). Germline CDR1 is LNHDA and CDR2 is SQIVND (reference sequence). The V end lost 6 bases, the J end lost 4 bases, and 13 bases lay between the germline ends. The CDR3 consists of 14 residues. The CDR3 protein is CASSNRDPNQPQHF. The CDR3 DNA follows: TGTGCCAGTAGCAACAGGGATCCAAATCAGCCCCAGCATTTT.

This sequence joins TRBV19 and TRBJ1-1; 10 bases fit TRBD1. Germline lookup yields CDR1 LNHDA and CDR2 SQIVND (reference sequence). This CDR3 comprises 16 residues. With V trimmed by 6 bases and J by 1 base, 8 bases remained unmatched. The CDR3 DNA is TGTGCCAGTAGGAGTCTTAGGACAGGGGGGAACACTGAAGCTTTCTTT. Amino acids: CASRSLRTGGNTEAFF.

The chain couples TRBV19 to TRBJ1-5, with D perhaps matching TRBD1 (6 bases). Germline V CDR1 and CDR2: LNHDA, SQIVND (reference sequence). V lost 7 bases to trimming and J lost 5 bases, with 12 bases between them. The CDR3 spans 13 residues. CDR3 sequence reads: CASNTGLDQPQHF. The CDR3 DNA reads as TGTGCCAGTAATACAGGGTTAGATCAGCCCCAGCATTTT. Full variable domain (outside the CDR3, taken from reference TRBV19 and TRBJ1-5): DGGITQSPKYLFRKEGQNVTLSCEQNLNHDAMYWYRQDPGQGLRLIYYSQIVNDFQKGDIAEGYSVSREKKESFPLTVTSAQKNPTAFYLCASNTGLDQPQHFGDGTRLSIL.

The chain recombines TRBV5-4 with TRBJ2-2, with unresolved D. The CDR3 totals 14 residues. The V and J ends lost 3 bases and 1 base respectively, with 7 bases between them. Germline assignment: CDR1 SGHNT and CDR2 YYREEE (reference sequence). The CDR3 here is CASSSRQNTGELFF. Here the CDR3 DNA reads TGTGCCAGCAGCTCCCGACAGAACACCGGGGAGCTGTTTTTT.

J is TRBJ2-7 and V is TRBV28; D is perhaps TRBD2 (5 bases). The V gene's germline CDR1 is MDHEN and CDR2 SYDVKM. The CDR3 has 15 amino acids. The V end was cut by 5 bases, the J end by 7 bases, with 21 bases between. The CDR3 nucleotides read TGTGCCAGCAGTGAATATACCAAGGGAGTTGGGGAGCAGTACTTC. Encoded protein: CASSEYTKGVGEQYF.

J is TRBJ2-7 and V is TRBV7-9; D might be TRBD2 (5 bases). The CDR3 spans 16 residues. Germline loops: CDR1 SEHNR, CDR2 FQNEAQ (reference sequence). V lost 2 bases and J 3 bases, leaving 17 bases between the germline ends. The CDR3 loop reads CASSLSGLPGGYEQYF. The CDR3 DNA follows: TGTGCCAGCAGCTTATCCGGACTCCCAGGCGGCTACGAGCAGTACTTC.

The gene calls are TRBV15 and TRBJ2-7; 7 positions match TRBD2. The junction had 10 bases not matched to a gene; V was cut back by 4 bases and J by 7 bases. Per germline, CDR1 LNHNV and CDR2 YYDKDF (reference sequence). The CDR3 sequence is 14 residues long. CDR3 DNA sequence: TGTGCCACCAGCACCCGAGGGCTAGCGGAGGAGCAGTACTTC. Translated, it gives CATSTRGLAEEQYF. Full variable domain (outside the CDR3, taken from reference TRBV15 and TRBJ2-7): DAMVIQNPRYQVTQFGKPVTLSCSQTLNHNVMYWYQQKSSQAPKLLFHYYDKDFNNEADTPDNFQSRRPNTSFCFLDIRSPGLGDTAMYLCATSTRGLAEEQYFGPGTRLTVT.

The chain is built from TRBV11-2 and TRBJ2-7; tentative D call: TRBD1 (5 bases). The length of the CDR3 is 13 residues. Trimming removed 5 bases from V and 3 bases from J, with 11 bases in between. Looked up from germline, CDR1 is SGHAT and CDR2 is FQNNGV. This CDR3 reads CASSPGHIYEQYF. As DNA, the CDR3 is TGTGCCAGCAGCCCCGGACATATCTACGAGCAGTACTTC.

This rearrangement joins TRBV6-1 to TRBJ1-5; D not certain. V lost 1 base to trimming and J lost 3 bases, with 10 bases between them. The CDR3 consists of 15 residues. Germline CDR1 is MNHNS and CDR2 is SASEGT. The CDR3, as DNA: TGTGCCAGCAGTGAAGACCCCAGGCCCAATCAGCCCCAGCATTTT. This gives the protein CASSEDPRPNQPQHF.